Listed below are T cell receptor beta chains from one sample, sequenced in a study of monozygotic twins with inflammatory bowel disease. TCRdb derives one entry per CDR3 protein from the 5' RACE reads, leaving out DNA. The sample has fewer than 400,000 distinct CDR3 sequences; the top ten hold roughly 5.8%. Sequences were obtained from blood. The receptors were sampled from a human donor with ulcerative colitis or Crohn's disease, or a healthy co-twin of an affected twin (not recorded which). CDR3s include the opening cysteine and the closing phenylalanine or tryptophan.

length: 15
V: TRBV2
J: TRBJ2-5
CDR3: CASSAGTGTWETQYF

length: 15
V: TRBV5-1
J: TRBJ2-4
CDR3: CASSLASGGKNIQYF

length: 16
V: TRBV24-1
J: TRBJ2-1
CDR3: CATSDPGRELYNEQFF

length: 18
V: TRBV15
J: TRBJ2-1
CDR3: CATSRDQVVAGSYNEQFF

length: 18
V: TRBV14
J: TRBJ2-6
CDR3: CASSQGPKHPLGANVLTF

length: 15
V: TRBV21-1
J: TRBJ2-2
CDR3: CATDPRQTNTGELFF

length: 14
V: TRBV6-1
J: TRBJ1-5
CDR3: CASWQGNSNQPQHF

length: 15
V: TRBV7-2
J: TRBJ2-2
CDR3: CASSSQASGLGELFF

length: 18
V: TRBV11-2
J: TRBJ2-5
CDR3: CASSPKSLTGGSRETQYF

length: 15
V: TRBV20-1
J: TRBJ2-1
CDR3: CSARTGTQLGNEQFF

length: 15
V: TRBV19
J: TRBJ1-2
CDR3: CASSSSGQGLGGYTF

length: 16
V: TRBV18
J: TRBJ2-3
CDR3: CASHKSGTGITDTQYF

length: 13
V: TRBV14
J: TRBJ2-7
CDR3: CASSQGTHTKQYF

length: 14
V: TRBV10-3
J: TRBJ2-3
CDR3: CATLGLAGDGTQYF

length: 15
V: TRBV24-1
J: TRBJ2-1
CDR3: CATSEGGGAYNEQFF

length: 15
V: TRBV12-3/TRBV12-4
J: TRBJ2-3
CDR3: CASSSRDRDTDTQYF

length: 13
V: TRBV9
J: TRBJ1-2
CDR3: CASSVWAGDGYTF

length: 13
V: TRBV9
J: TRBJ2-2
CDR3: CASRKSGAGELFF

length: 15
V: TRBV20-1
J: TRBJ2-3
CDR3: CSAKTSTRTGGTQYF

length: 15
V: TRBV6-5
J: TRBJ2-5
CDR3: CASSFKGQGSLTQYF

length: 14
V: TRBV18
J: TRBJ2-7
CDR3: CASSPGQGLLEQYF

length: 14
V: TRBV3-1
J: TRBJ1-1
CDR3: CASSQDRGTTEAFF

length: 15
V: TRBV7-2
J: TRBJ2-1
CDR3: CASSLTGGARHEQFF

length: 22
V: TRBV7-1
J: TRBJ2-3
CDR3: CASSSAPPGLAGGFTSTDTQYF

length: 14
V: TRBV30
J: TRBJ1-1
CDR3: CAWSVQGGDTEAFF

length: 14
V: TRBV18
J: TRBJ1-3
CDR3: CASSRADSGNTIYF

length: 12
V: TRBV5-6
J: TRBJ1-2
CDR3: CASSQAYYGYTF

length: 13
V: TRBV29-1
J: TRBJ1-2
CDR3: CSVRKGVLGGYTF

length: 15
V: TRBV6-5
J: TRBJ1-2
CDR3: CASSSPPDRTRGYTF

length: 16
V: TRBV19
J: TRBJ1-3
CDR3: CASSRKDPSSGNTIYF

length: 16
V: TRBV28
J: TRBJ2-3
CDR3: CASSPTGRWNTDTQYF

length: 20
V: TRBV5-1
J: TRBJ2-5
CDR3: CASSSKRTGLAGVGKETQYF

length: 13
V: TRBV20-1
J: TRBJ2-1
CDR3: CSAPRHLYNEQFF

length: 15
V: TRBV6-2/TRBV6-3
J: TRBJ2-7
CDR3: CASSYSRGASREQYF

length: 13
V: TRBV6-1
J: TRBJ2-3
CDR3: CASSVGSDDTQYF

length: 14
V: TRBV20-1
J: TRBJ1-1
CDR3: CSASPAGGYTEAFF

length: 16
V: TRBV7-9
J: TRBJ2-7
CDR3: CASSPKLDYIYYEQYF

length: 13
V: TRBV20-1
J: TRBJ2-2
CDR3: CSARHRGTGELFF

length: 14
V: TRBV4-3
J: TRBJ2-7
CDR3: CASSPPGQGVEQYF

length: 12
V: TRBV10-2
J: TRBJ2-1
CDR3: CASNIGSGEQFF

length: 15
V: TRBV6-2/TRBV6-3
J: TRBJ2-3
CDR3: CASSYLGQSTDTQYF

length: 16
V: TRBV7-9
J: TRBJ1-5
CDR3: CATEGGTGSGNQPQHF

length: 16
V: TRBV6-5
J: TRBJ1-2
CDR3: CASSYSRTGGGYGYTF

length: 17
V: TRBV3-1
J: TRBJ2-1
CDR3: CASSQAVTPFSYNEQFF

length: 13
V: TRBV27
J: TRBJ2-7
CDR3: CASSPHPPYEQYF

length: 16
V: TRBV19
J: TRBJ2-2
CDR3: CASNIGAGGHTGELFF

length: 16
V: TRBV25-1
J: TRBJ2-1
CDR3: CASSESTAGVKTEQFF

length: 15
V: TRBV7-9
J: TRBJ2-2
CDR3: CASSLAAGYTGELFF

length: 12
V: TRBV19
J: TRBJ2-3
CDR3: CASSMPTDTQYF

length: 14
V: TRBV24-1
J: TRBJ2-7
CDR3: CATGAGRPPYEQYF

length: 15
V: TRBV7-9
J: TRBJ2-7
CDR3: CASSFSGQGTYEQYF

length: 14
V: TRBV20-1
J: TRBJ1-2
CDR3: CSARRPGGAVGYTF

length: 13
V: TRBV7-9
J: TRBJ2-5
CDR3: CASSLSGSETQYF

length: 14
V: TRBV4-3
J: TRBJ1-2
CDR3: CASSQELRNYGYTF

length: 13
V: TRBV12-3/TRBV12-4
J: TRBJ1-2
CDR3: CASSLQGPYGYTF

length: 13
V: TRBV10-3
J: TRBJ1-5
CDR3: CAISSGGIEPQHF

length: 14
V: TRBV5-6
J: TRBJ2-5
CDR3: CASKPTGGGETQYF

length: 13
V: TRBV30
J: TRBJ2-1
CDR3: CAWSVLAGGEQFF

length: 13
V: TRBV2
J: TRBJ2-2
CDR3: CASSRGVIGELFF